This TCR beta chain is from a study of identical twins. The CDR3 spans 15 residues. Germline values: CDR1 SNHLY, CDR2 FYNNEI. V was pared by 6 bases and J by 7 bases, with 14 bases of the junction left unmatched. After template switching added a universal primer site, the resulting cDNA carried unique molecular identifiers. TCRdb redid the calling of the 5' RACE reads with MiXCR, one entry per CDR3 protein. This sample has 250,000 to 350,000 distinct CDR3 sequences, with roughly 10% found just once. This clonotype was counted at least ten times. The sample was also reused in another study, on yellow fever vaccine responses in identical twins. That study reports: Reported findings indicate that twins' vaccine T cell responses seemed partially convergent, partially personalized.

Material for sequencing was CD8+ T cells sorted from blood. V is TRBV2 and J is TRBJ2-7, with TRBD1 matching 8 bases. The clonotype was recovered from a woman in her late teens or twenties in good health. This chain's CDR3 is CASRASRTGTREQYF. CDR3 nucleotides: TGTGCCAGCAGGGCCTCAAGGACAGGGACGAGAGAGCAGTACTTC. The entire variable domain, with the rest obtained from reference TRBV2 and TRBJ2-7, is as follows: EPEVTQTPSHQVTQMGQEVILRCVPISNHLYFYWYRQILGQKVEFLVSFYNNEISEKSEIFDDQFSVERPDGSNFTLKIRSTKLEDSAMYFCASRASRTGTREQYFGPGTRLTVT.